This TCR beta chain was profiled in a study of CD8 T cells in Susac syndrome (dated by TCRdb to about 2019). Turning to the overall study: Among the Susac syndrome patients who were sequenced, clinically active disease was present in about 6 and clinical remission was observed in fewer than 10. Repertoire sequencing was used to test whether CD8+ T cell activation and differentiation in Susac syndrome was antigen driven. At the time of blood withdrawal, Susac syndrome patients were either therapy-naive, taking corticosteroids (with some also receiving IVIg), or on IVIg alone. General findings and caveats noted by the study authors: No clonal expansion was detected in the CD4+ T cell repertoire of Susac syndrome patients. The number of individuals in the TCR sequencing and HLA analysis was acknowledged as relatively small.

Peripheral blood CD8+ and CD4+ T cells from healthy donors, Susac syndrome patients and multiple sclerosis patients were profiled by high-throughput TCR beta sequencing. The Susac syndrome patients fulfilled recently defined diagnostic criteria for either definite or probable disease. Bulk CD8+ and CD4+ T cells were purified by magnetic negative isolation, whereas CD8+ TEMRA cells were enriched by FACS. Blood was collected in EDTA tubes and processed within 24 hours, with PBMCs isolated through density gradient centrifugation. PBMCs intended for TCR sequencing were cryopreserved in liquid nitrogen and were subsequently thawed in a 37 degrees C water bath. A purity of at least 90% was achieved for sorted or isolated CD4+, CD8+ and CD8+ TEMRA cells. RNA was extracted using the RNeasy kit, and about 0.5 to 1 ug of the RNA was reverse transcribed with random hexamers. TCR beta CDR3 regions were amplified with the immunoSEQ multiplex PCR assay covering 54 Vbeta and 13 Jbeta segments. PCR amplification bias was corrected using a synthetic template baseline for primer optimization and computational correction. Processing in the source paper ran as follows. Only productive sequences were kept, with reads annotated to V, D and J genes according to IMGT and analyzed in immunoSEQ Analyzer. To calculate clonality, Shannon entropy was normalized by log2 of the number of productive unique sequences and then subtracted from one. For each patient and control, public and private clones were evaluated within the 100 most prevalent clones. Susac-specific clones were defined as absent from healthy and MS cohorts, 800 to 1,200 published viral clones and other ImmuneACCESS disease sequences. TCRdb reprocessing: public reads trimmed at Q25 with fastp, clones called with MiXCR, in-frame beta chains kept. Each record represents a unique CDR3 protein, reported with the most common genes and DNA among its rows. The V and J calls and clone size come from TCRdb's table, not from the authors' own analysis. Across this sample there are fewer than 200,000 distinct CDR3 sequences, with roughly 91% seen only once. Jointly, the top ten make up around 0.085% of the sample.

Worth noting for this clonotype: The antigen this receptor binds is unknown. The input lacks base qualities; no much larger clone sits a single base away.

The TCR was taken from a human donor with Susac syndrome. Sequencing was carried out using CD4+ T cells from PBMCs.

The nucleotides are TGTGCCAGCAGTGAAGGAAGGATTCTTCGAAAGGTTAACTATGGCTACACCTTC. Its protein reads: CASSEGRILRKVNYGYTF. The sequence links TRBV6-1 to TRBJ1-2; there is no confident call for the D gene. The CDR1 and CDR2 encoded by the germline V gene are MNHNS and SASEGT. Taken from cysteine to phenylalanine, the CDR3 has 18 residues. The DNA shown is the 54-base CDR3, in frame from base 1. V and J lose 1 base and 1 base, and a span of 19 bases separates them.